These 15 T cell receptor beta chains originate from one sample sequenced in a study of early T cells in non-severe SARS-CoV-2 infection. From the 5' RACE reads, TCRdb called clonotypes with MiXCR, one entry per CDR3 protein. The sample includes 40,000 to 55,000 distinct CDR3 sequences, roughly 13% seen only once; the top ten take roughly 10%. Sequenced material: whole blood. These receptors were collected from an adult who was a healthcare worker with PCR-confirmed SARS-CoV-2 infection or an uninfected control (not recorded which).

The table lists this clonotype with many counts. The chain couples TRBV20-1 to TRBJ2-5; the D call may be TRBD1 or TRBD2 (6 bases each). This CDR3 is built from 11 residues. V lost 4 bases, J lost 4 bases, and 7 bases lay in between. Germline loops: CDR1 DFQATT, CDR2 SNEGSKA (reference sequence). CDR3 sequence: CSAKGGETQYF. CDR3 DNA: TGCAGTGCTAAGGGGGGAGAGACCCAGTACTTC.

This clonotype was seen at least ten times. The chain carries TRBV7-9 and TRBJ1-2; D is undetermined. CDR1 and CDR2 from the germline V gene are SEHNR and FQNEAQ (reference sequence). This CDR3 spans 13 amino acids. Trimming cost V 3 bases and J 4 bases, with 9 bases left between them. Here the CDR3 DNA reads TGTGCCAGCAGCTTGGAGTTCCCCTATGGCTACACCTTC. Its protein is CASSLEFPYGYTF.

The chain couples TRBV30 to TRBJ1-5, with D possibly matching TRBD1 (5 bases). Deletions cut 3 bases from V and 4 bases from J, with 10 bases between. In germline, CDR1 is GTSNPN, CDR2 SVGIG (reference sequence). This CDR3 is 13 amino acids long. DNA of the CDR3: TGTGCCTGGAGGCAGGGATGGAATCAGCCCCAGCATTTT. Amino acid sequence: CAWRQGWNQPQHF.

In this sample, this clonotype turned up many times. The CDR3 spells CATSVREFSNEQFF. The CDR3 nucleotides are TGTGCCACCAGTGTCCGGGAGTTTTCCAATGAGCAGTTCTTC. The V and J genes are TRBV24-1 and TRBJ2-1; TRBD2 might be the D (6 bases). The CDR3 loop spans 14 amino acids. The ends were cut back, 5 bases at V and 6 bases at J, with 13 bases in the middle. CDR1 KGHDR and CDR2 SFDVKD come from the germline V gene.

This clonotype was observed a few times. This chain joins TRBV9 and TRBJ1-3; D is undetermined. The CDR3 length is 12 residues. CDR1 and CDR2 from the germline V gene are SGDLS and YYNGEE. Trimming pared 0 bases from V and 3 bases from J, leaving 1 base between. The CDR3 spells CASSVVGNTIYF. The CDR3 DNA reads as TGTGCCAGCAGCGTAGTTGGAAACACCATATATTTT.

This clonotype was counted between two and nine times. The chain carries TRBV12-2 and TRBJ1-1; the table calls TRBD1, which could not be checked here. TRBV12-2 is termed a pseudogene. The CDR3 is made up of 16 amino acids. The CDR3 is CASRLAHGQANTEAFF. The DNA of the CDR3 is TGTGCAAGTCGCTTAGCGCACGGACAGGCGAACACTGAAGCTTTCTTT.

V and J are TRBV10-3 and TRBJ1-1; D is unresolved. The CDR3 loop spans 12 amino acids. Between the trimmed V and J ends, which lost 6 bases and 4 bases, there was a span of 9 bases. Germline CDR1 is ENHRY and CDR2 is SYGVKD. Written as DNA, the CDR3 is TGTGCCATCAGGACGGATAGCACTGAAGCTTTCTTT. Translation gives CAIRTDSTEAFF.

The chain employs TRBV7-2 and TRBJ2-1, with 12 bases lining up with TRBD1. CDR3 length: 18 amino acids. Trimming took 2 bases from V and 9 from J; bases not matched to a gene: 14. The germline V gene encodes CDR1 SGHTA and CDR2 FQGNSA. CDR3 protein: CASSLSSLRDRGLGEQFF. The CDR3 DNA reads as TGTGCCAGCAGCTTAAGTTCTCTAAGGGACAGGGGGCTTGGTGAGCAGTTCTTC.

This clonotype was counted many times. The V gene is TRBV7-3, the J gene TRBJ2-1, with D perhaps TRBD2 (5 bases). Trimming removed 6 bases from V and 6 bases from J, with 9 bases in between. CDR1 and CDR2 (germline): SGHTA, FQGTGA. The CDR3 has 12 residues. CDR3 DNA sequence: TGTGCCAGCAGTTTGAGCGGCAATGAGCAGTTCTTC. Encoded protein: CASSLSGNEQFF.

The table lists this clonotype with a few counts. This chain connects TRBV15 to TRBJ1-4, with D hard to call. This CDR3 spans 13 amino acids. Germline values: CDR1 LNHNV, CDR2 YYDKDF (reference sequence). The V end was cut by 3 bases, the J end by 4 bases, with 6 bases between. For the CDR3, the DNA is TGTGCCACCAGCAGGGGATTTAATGAAAAACTGTTTTTT. It codes for CATSRGFNEKLFF.

This clonotype was detected ten times or more. The CDR3 reads CATSQTGGSNQPQHF. The CDR3 DNA reads TGTGCCACCAGTCAGACCGGAGGTAGCAATCAGCCCCAGCATTTT. This chain connects TRBV24-1 to TRBJ1-5; D gene unclear. The V gene's germline CDR1 is KGHDR and CDR2 SFDVKD. The CDR3 is made up of 15 amino acids. The germline V and J ends were trimmed by 6 bases and 0 bases, with 11 bases remaining between them.

This clonotype was seen repeatedly, ten times or more. The V call is TRBV5-1, the J call TRBJ2-1; D not certain. V lost 0 bases and J 0 bases, leaving 7 bases between the germline ends. The CDR3 is made up of 15 amino acids. Looked up from germline, CDR1 is SGHRS and CDR2 is YFSETQ. The CDR3 DNA sequence: TGCGCCAGCAGCTTGGGGGAATCCTCCTACAATGAGCAGTTCTTC. Amino acid sequence: CASSLGESSYNEQFF. Full variable domain (outside the CDR3, taken from reference TRBV5-1 and TRBJ2-1): KAGVTQTPRYLIKTRGQQVTLSCSPISGHRSVSWYQQTPGQGLQFLFEYFSETQRNKGNFPGRFSGRQFSNSRSEMNVSTLELGDSALYLCASSLGESSYNEQFFGPGTRLTVL.

This clonotype was seen ten or more times. The genes are TRBV29-1 and TRBJ1-1, with D unclear. The CDR3 is 12 residues long. The ends were cut back, 2 bases at V and 4 bases at J, with 8 bases in the middle. CDR1 and CDR2 from the germline V gene are SQVTM and ANQGSEA. The CDR3 loop reads CSVEKASTEAFF. The CDR3 DNA reads TGCAGCGTTGAAAAGGCGAGCACTGAAGCTTTCTTT.

The sample holds many counts of this clonotype. The J gene is TRBJ1-1, the V gene TRBV20-1; the match to TRBD1 covers 8 bases. Germline V lookup: CDR1 DFQATT, CDR2 SNEGSKA (reference sequence). V trimming: 6 bases; J trimming: 3 bases; junction bases outside the gene matches: 9. The CDR3 has 14 amino acids. CDR3 bases: TGCAGTGCCAAGTCAGGGGGCAGGGACACTGAAGCTTTCTTT. It codes for CSAKSGGRDTEAFF.

This clonotype came up once. A clone one base away is much larger, so this may be a read error. The chain is built from TRBV10-3 and TRBJ2-7, with TRBD1 matching over 9 bases. V was clipped by 11 bases and J by 3 bases; unmatched bases: 8. This CDR3 has 13 residues. Per germline, CDR1 ENHRY and CDR2 SYGVKD. The CDR3 reads CAGAGQGFYEQYF. The CDR3 DNA reads TGTGCCGGGGCAGGACAGGGGTTCTACGAGCAGTACTTC.